This T cell receptor (beta chain) was observed in a study of spatial heterogeneity in lung cancer. Findings of the study overall: In tumors, expanded intratumoral alpha and beta TCR counts tracked mutation counts.

The V gene lost 0 bases and the J gene lost 4 bases, with 14 bases spanning the gap. This CDR3 is built from 15 residues. Looked up from germline, CDR1 is SGHKS and CDR2 is YYEKEE (reference sequence). The time point is: sample taken at primary tumor resection. A word on this clonotype: The antigen remains unidentified.

TCRdb re-called the 5' RACE reads through MiXCR, storing one row per CDR3 protein. The sample has 4,500 to 5,000 distinct CDR3 sequences; roughly 8.4% are singletons. This chain uses TRBV5-5 with TRBJ2-7, with D possibly TRBD1 on 5 matching bases. The sequence was obtained from a female donor with early-stage non-small cell lung cancer. This specimen consisted of lung tumor tissue, obtained at surgery. The CDR3 region has the DNA TGTGCCAGCAGCTTGGGGCATTCTCCAGGGTACGAGCAGTACTTC. It yields the protein CASSLGHSPGYEQYF.